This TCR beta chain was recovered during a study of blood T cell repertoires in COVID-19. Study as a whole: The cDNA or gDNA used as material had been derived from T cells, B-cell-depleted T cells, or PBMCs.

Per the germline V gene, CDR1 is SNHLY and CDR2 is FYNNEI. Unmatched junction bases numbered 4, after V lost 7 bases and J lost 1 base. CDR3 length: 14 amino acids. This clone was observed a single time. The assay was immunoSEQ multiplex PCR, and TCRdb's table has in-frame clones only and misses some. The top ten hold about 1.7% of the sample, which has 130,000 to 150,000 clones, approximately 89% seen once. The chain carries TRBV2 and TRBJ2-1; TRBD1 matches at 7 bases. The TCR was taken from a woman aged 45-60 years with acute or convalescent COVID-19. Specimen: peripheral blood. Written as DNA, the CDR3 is TGTGCCAGCACCAACAGGGGATCCTACAATGAGCAGTTCTTC. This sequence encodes CASTNRGSYNEQFF.